This T cell receptor (beta chain) was recorded in a study of PD-1 blockade in classical Hodgkin lymphoma. Trimming shortened V by 4 bases and J by 0 bases, and 11 bases separated the two germline ends. The CDR3 loop spans 15 amino acids. Per germline, CDR1 SGHRS and CDR2 YFSETQ. Points from the study as a whole: Nivolumab initiation under 1 year post-ASCT meant exclusion. Researchers reported that CD4+ TCR diversity, though not CD8+, rose significantly by C4D1.

Concerning this clone itself: The antigen is not known.

The method was immunoSEQ multiplex PCR; TCRdb's version includes in-frame clones alone and lacks a portion of them. The data hold approximately 25,000 clones, with roughly 89% observed a single time. All the patients suffered relapse after autologous stem cell transplantation, and brentuximab vedotin exposure differed. The study purified CD4+ T cells from thawed PBMCs using magnetic negative selection. This chain links TRBV5-1 with TRBJ1-5; D is undetermined. The clonotype was recovered from a human donor with classical Hodgkin lymphoma. Sequencing was performed on CD4+ T cells from blood, taken at baseline. CDR3 nucleotide sequence: TGCGCCAGCAGCCCGGACGGTTATAGCAATCAGCCCCAGCATTTT. Protein sequence: CASSPDGYSNQPQHF.